Shown below are 15 T cell receptor beta chains from a single sample sequenced in a study of metastatic and nonmetastatic thyroid tumors. TCRdb reanalyzed the PCR reads with MiXCR. The data hold around 13,000 clones, with around 23% observed a single time. Thyroid surgery was preceded by no treatment in any patient. The material sequenced was blood. These receptor sequences come from a female donor with papillary thyroid cancer or a benign thyroid nodule (not recorded which). Some clones in this sample may be carry-over from other donors' samples.

The chain carries TRBV5-5 and TRBJ2-7; D gene unclear. CDR3 length: 13 residues. V was trimmed by 4 bases and J by 0 bases, leaving 8 bases between them. Germline V gives CDR1 SGHKS, CDR2 YYEKEE (reference sequence). The CDR3 reads CASSPASSYEQYF. DNA of the CDR3: TGTGCCAGCAGCCCCGCGAGCTCCTACGAGCAGTACTTC.

This clone was counted a single time. CDR3 bases: TGCAGTGCTAACAGGGTCCTCGACGAGCAGTACTTC. The encoded protein is CSANRVLDEQYF. This sequence joins TRBV20-1 and TRBJ2-7; the D gene is possibly TRBD1 (6 bases). The germline V gene encodes CDR1 DFQATT and CDR2 SNEGSKA (reference sequence). This CDR3 is 12 amino acids long. Trimming removed 4 bases from V and 5 bases from J, with 12 bases in between.

The chain combines TRBV4-3 with TRBJ2-5, with a tentative D call TRBD1 (6 bases). The CDR3 sequence is 16 residues long. From germline, CDR1 is LGHNA and CDR2 YSLEER. Trimming removed 4 bases at V and 10 bases at J, with 25 bases between. The CDR3 DNA is TGCGCCAGCAGCCCCTCCTCCGGGACATCATCAGGTGACCAGTACTTC. It codes for CASSPSSGTSSGDQYF.

This clone is classed as medium-sized. V gene TRBV27 combines with J gene TRBJ1-3; unclear D gene. Trimming cost V 6 bases and J 1 base, with 7 bases left between them. The CDR3 is 13 amino acids. Germline CDR1 and CDR2: MNHEY and SMNVEV (reference sequence). The CDR3 loop is CASSSASGNTIYF. The CDR3 nucleotides read TGTGCCAGCAGCTCGGCTTCTGGAAACACCATATATTTT.

This clone is medium-sized (0.01 to 0.1%). The J gene is TRBJ1-5, the V gene TRBV2; D is unresolved. The germline V gene encodes CDR1 SNHLY and CDR2 FYNNEI. The CDR3 is 13 residues long. Trimming pared 8 bases from V and 1 base from J, leaving 9 bases between. The CDR3 coding sequence is TGTGCCAGCGCCCGGACGAGCAATCAGCCCCAGCATTTT. Translated: CASARTSNQPQHF.

This clone was observed many times. The chain has TRBV9 and TRBJ2-1; D unclear. The CDR3 sequence is 12 residues long. Germline CDR1 is SGDLS and CDR2 is YYNGEE. The ends were cut back, 0 bases at V and 9 bases at J, with 7 bases in the middle. The CDR3 sequence is CASSVVPSEQFF. Written as DNA, the CDR3 is TGTGCCAGCAGCGTAGTGCCATCTGAGCAGTTCTTC. The entire variable domain, with the rest obtained from reference TRBV9 and TRBJ2-1, is as follows: DSGVTQTPKHLITATGQRVTLRCSPRSGDLSVYWYQQSLDQGLQFLIQYYNGEERAKGNILERFSAQQFPDLHSELNLSSLELGDSALYFCASSVVPSEQFFGPGTRLTVL.

This clone is a singleton in its sample. The rearrangement uses TRBV20-1 and TRBJ1-4; a possible D gene is TRBD1 (6 bases). From germline, CDR1 is DFQATT and CDR2 SNEGSKA (reference sequence). CDR3 length: 14 amino acids. The V gene lost 6 bases and the J gene lost 7 bases, with 18 bases spanning the gap. CDR3 amino acids: CSARSTGLVEKLFF. The CDR3 DNA is TGCAGTGCCAGATCTACAGGGTTGGTTGAAAAACTGTTTTTT.

Ten or more counts support this clone. This chain links TRBV15 with TRBJ1-3; D not certain. The CDR3 runs to 12 residues. Trimming cost V 3 bases and J 4 bases, with 4 bases left between them. Germline assignment: CDR1 LNHNV and CDR2 YYDKDF (reference sequence). The CDR3, as DNA: TGTGCCACCAGCAGCGTAGGAAACACCATATATTTT. Amino acid sequence: CATSSVGNTIYF.

The table lists this clone with a few counts. A much larger clone is a single base away; this may be a read error. The J gene is TRBJ2-3, the V gene TRBV4-1; TRBD1 matches 7 bases. CDR3 size: 15 residues. Germline loops: CDR1 MGHRA, CDR2 YSYEKL. CDR3 in DNA: TGCGCCAGCAGCCAAGATGGCTCGAGGACAGGTACGCAGTATTTT. This sequence encodes CASSQDGSRTGTQYF.

This clone was observed at least ten times. The CDR3 DNA reads as TGTGCCAGCAGCGGGGCGCAGAATGAAAAACTGTTTTTT. This sequence encodes CASSGAQNEKLFF. The J gene is TRBJ1-4, the V gene TRBV7-9, with D possibly matching TRBD1 (5 bases). With 5 bases removed from V and 5 bases from J, the gap between germline ends came to 9 bases. Germline V gives CDR1 SEHNR, CDR2 FQNEAQ (reference sequence). The CDR3 spans 13 residues.

This clone qualifies as medium-sized. The chain links TRBV10-3 to TRBJ2-7; D might be TRBD2 (6 bases). Germline V gene sequence: CDR1 ENHRY, CDR2 SYGVKD. Trimming took 8 bases from V and 2 from J, leaving 10 bases between them. The length of the CDR3 is 12 residues. CDR3 region: CAIGPGAYEQYV. CDR3 DNA sequence: TGTGCCATCGGCCCGGGGGCCTACGAGCAGTACGTC.

The chain links TRBV13 to TRBJ2-3, with unresolved D. The CDR3 runs 14 residues. From germline, CDR1 is PRHDT and CDR2 FYEKMQ (reference sequence). Trimming removed 4 bases at V and 1 base at J, with 9 bases between. CDR3 region: CASSYDWGTDTQYF. Written as DNA, the CDR3 is TGTGCCAGCAGCTACGATTGGGGCACAGATACGCAGTATTTT.

This clone has ten or more counts. Other nucleotide sequences from this sample produce the same CDR3. The chain combines TRBV2 with TRBJ1-6; unclear D gene. Germline V gene lookup returns CDR1 SNHLY and CDR2 FYNNEI. With 2 bases removed from V and 0 bases from J, the gap between germline ends came to 11 bases. This CDR3 spans 17 amino acids. In DNA, the CDR3 is TGTGCCAGCAGTGAATGGGAGTCGAGCTCCTATAATTCACCCCTCCACTTT. It codes for CASSEWESSSYNSPLHF.

This clone is medium-sized within its sample. The chain links TRBV6-1 to TRBJ2-1, with 10 bases matching TRBD2. After removal of 4 bases from V and 1 base from J, the junction contained 10 bases not matched to a gene. The CDR3 runs 18 residues. The germline gives CDR1 MNHNS, CDR2 SASEGT. For the CDR3, the DNA is TGTGCCAGCAGTGGAAGGAGCGGGGGGGCCAAATCCTACAATGAGCAGTTCTTC. Protein product: CASSGRSGGAKSYNEQFF.

The chain joins TRBV15 to TRBJ1-4; D is possibly TRBD1 (6 bases). Looked up from germline, CDR1 is LNHNV and CDR2 is YYDKDF (reference sequence). The CDR3 consists of 17 residues. Trimming removed 3 bases from V and 2 bases from J, with 16 bases in between. CDR3 nucleotides: TGTGCCACCAGCAGCACAGGGAGCCTAAGGACTAATGAAAAACTGTTTTTT. Its translation is CATSSTGSLRTNEKLFF.